These T cell receptor beta chains were read from a single sample in a study of blood T cell repertoires in COVID-19. This table comes from immunoSEQ multiplex PCR, and its TCRdb copy is limited to in-frame clones, with some not included. The repertoire holds a few hundred thousand clones, with around 92% as singletons. The material sequenced was peripheral blood. The receptors were gathered from a man younger than 35 who had recovered from COVID-19. Each CDR3 is given with its conserved first and last residue. A D gene is named only where the DNA matches it firmly.

v_call: TRBV10-2
d_call: .
j_call: TRBJ2-7
cdr3_aa: CASSAGLSSYEQYF

v_call: TRBV13
d_call: .
j_call: TRBJ1-5
cdr3_aa: CASSSRGNQPQHF

v_call: TRBV4-1
d_call: TRBD1
j_call: TRBJ1-1
cdr3_aa: CASSQGGRGREGTEAFF

v_call: TRBV7-8
d_call: .
j_call: TRBJ2-2
cdr3_aa: CASSLDPQGANTGELFF

v_call: TRBV20-1
d_call: .
j_call: TRBJ1-1
cdr3_aa: CSAIEGMAAEAFF

v_call: TRBV14
d_call: .
j_call: TRBJ2-7
cdr3_aa: CASSQGALFYYEQYF

v_call: TRBV7-2
d_call: .
j_call: TRBJ1-2
cdr3_aa: CASSLGHSAGNYGYTF

v_call: TRBV7-9
d_call: TRBD2
j_call: TRBJ2-3
cdr3_aa: CASSFPGTSGSGVVDTQYF

v_call: TRBV5-4
d_call: .
j_call: TRBJ2-3
cdr3_aa: CASSLYRLAPTPDTQYF

v_call: TRBV4-3
d_call: .
j_call: TRBJ1-6
cdr3_aa: CASSQGFQGSYNSPLHF

v_call: TRBV5-1
d_call: TRBD1
j_call: TRBJ2-7
cdr3_aa: CASSLGGQGGEQYF

v_call: TRBV29-1
d_call: .
j_call: TRBJ1-2
cdr3_aa: CSVLSYNYGYTF

v_call: TRBV5-1
d_call: .
j_call: TRBJ1-1
cdr3_aa: CASSPVQTNTEAFF

v_call: TRBV4-1
d_call: TRBD2
j_call: TRBJ2-7
cdr3_aa: CASSTQREGSYEQYF

v_call: TRBV6-5
d_call: TRBD1
j_call: TRBJ2-7
cdr3_aa: CASRGDRDLSYEQYF

v_call: TRBV9
d_call: .
j_call: TRBJ2-2
cdr3_aa: CASSVATANTGELFF

v_call: TRBV11-3
d_call: TRBD2
j_call: TRBJ2-1
cdr3_aa: CASSLGTSGSYNEQFF

v_call: TRBV6-1
d_call: TRBD2
j_call: TRBJ2-5
cdr3_aa: CASSEKRLAEETQYF

v_call: TRBV5-4
d_call: .
j_call: TRBJ1-1
cdr3_aa: CASSIQVGGTEAFF

v_call: TRBV5-1
d_call: .
j_call: TRBJ1-1
cdr3_aa: CASSLPGLNTEAFF

v_call: TRBV28
d_call: TRBD1
j_call: TRBJ2-7
cdr3_aa: CATNPRDSFYEQYF

v_call: TRBV20-1
d_call: TRBD2
j_call: TRBJ2-1
cdr3_aa: CSANSGVEQFF

v_call: TRBV5-1
d_call: .
j_call: TRBJ1-1
cdr3_aa: CASRPPGVVTMNTEAFF

v_call: TRBV16
d_call: TRBD1
j_call: TRBJ2-4
cdr3_aa: CASSQNRGAKNIQYF

v_call: TRBV7-9
d_call: TRBD2
j_call: TRBJ2-1
cdr3_aa: CASSLAEVSGTSSYNEQFF

v_call: TRBV5-6
d_call: .
j_call: TRBJ1-2
cdr3_aa: CASSPGQNANYGYTF

v_call: TRBV19
d_call: .
j_call: TRBJ1-5
cdr3_aa: CASSMYIANQPQHF

v_call: TRBV20-1
d_call: TRBD1
j_call: TRBJ2-3
cdr3_aa: CSASWGQSTDTQYF

v_call: TRBV10-3
d_call: TRBD1
j_call: TRBJ1-5
cdr3_aa: CAISDDRGNQPQHF

v_call: TRBV6-5
d_call: .
j_call: TRBJ1-4
cdr3_aa: CASSYSRATNEKLFF

v_call: TRBV29-1
d_call: .
j_call: TRBJ2-7
cdr3_aa: CSVLGADTYEQYF

v_call: TRBV14
d_call: .
j_call: TRBJ1-2
cdr3_aa: CASSFRAREGYTF

v_call: TRBV3-1/TRBV3-2
d_call: TRBD1
j_call: TRBJ2-7
cdr3_aa: CASSQDSGAGTGKYYEQYF

v_call: TRBV4-1
d_call: .
j_call: TRBJ1-2
cdr3_aa: CASSHSRGAVAFYGYTF

v_call: TRBV4-3
d_call: .
j_call: TRBJ1-4
cdr3_aa: CASSQDQTTDNEKLFF

v_call: TRBV9
d_call: TRBD1
j_call: TRBJ2-2
cdr3_aa: CASSGPAGQGLSGELFF

v_call: TRBV27
d_call: .
j_call: TRBJ1-2
cdr3_aa: CASSFSPVDGYTF

v_call: TRBV5-6
d_call: .
j_call: TRBJ1-6
cdr3_aa: CASSLAGIFNSPLHF

v_call: TRBV9
d_call: .
j_call: TRBJ1-6
cdr3_aa: CASSVGDLSPTYNSPLHF

v_call: TRBV5-6
d_call: TRBD1
j_call: TRBJ1-2
cdr3_aa: CASSSGQGAYGYTF

v_call: TRBV6-6
d_call: .
j_call: TRBJ2-6
cdr3_aa: CAIFVGTGANVLTF

v_call: TRBV4-1
d_call: TRBD1
j_call: TRBJ2-1
cdr3_aa: CASSQEVGRGPGNEQFF

v_call: TRBV19
d_call: TRBD2
j_call: TRBJ2-2
cdr3_aa: CASSPSRGGYNTGELFF

v_call: TRBV29-1
d_call: .
j_call: TRBJ1-1
cdr3_aa: CSVDSGRGPTEAFF

v_call: TRBV5-5
d_call: TRBD1
j_call: TRBJ1-6
cdr3_aa: CASSWWTGRYSYNSPLHF

v_call: TRBV19
d_call: .
j_call: TRBJ1-3
cdr3_aa: CASRVWATGNTIYF

v_call: TRBV27
d_call: .
j_call: TRBJ2-7
cdr3_aa: CASGPAGTRQYF

v_call: TRBV3-1/TRBV3-2
d_call: .
j_call: TRBJ2-1
cdr3_aa: CASSQDPNSGTYNEQFF